The source of this TCR beta chain is a study of blood T cells in healthy people across ages. Regarding this clonotype: Its antigen is still unknown.

General study findings and limits: Long-lived donors exceeded aged donors in naive CD4+ cells and diversity.

The CDR3 totals 12 residues. Germline V lookup: CDR1 SQVTM, CDR2 ANQGSEA. Primers used in a second PCR of roughly 6 to 11 cycles were a sample-barcoded 5' primer and a J-beta primer mix. TCRdb analysed the 5' RACE reads with MiXCR anew, one entry per CDR3 protein. Among 750,000 to 1,000,000 distinct CDR3 sequences listed, 25% to 30% were seen once. These same records also appear under a second study, on T cells of mothers and their children.

The sequenced sample consisted of blood. The TCR was taken from a middle-aged woman in good health. The rearrangement joins TRBV29-1 to TRBJ2-7; D may be TRBD1 or TRBD2 (7 bases each). The DNA end favors TRBJ2-5, so the J call may be wrong. DNA for the CDR3: TGCAGCGTCACTCAGGGGGGGGAGACCCAGTACTTC. Amino acid sequence: CSVTQGGETQYF.